This T cell receptor (beta chain) originates from a study of cytomegalovirus exposure and HLA in healthy donors. On the study more broadly: The early release's HLA-typed donors yielded approximately 82 million unique TCRs. Overall study findings and caveats: A previous analysis found most TCR beta V segments productive roughly 87% or roughly 30% of the time.

PCR amplification relied on 60 Vbeta primers (plus 13 Jbeta primers). Profiling relied on immunoSEQ multiplex PCR, and the TCRdb table lists in-frame clones only, not all of them. The repertoire table contains some 120,000 clones. CDR1 is SGHNT, CDR2 YYREEE, per germline (reference sequence). The CDR3 totals 12 residues. As for this clone: Antigen unknown. One junction end disagrees with the germline gene, perhaps due to a read error.

The sequencing sample was made of PBMCs. The sequence was obtained from a woman aged 55-69 years in good health and CMV-seronegative. The chain recombines TRBV5-4 with TRBJ1-4; TRBD1 matches 7 bases. The CDR3 loop reads CASSQTGLKLVF. CDR3 nucleotide sequence: TGTGCCAGCAGCCAGACAGGGCTTAAACTGGTTTTT. Full variable domain (outside the CDR3, taken from reference TRBV5-4 and TRBJ1-4): ETGVTQSPTHLIKTRGQQVTLRCSSQSGHNTVSWYQQALGQGPQFIFQYYREEENGRGNFPPRFSGLQFPNYSSELNVNALELDDSALYLCASSQTGLKLVFGSGTQLSVL.